These T cell receptor beta chains were read from a single sample in a study of shared clonotypes between healthy human individuals. Clones were read by immunoSEQ multiplex PCR, and TCRdb kept only the in-frame ones, dropping some. The repertoire holds about 2.4 million clones, with over 85% as singletons. Sequencing was performed on naive CD4+ T cells from PBMCs. The receptors stem from a man younger than 35 in good health. Some clones in this sample may be carry-over from other donors' samples. CDR3s include the opening cysteine and the closing phenylalanine or tryptophan. The D gene is left open where the match is weak. Part of the rows lack a size; the others show once, few, many or a class for expanded clones.

>TRBJ2-1|TRBV5-6|-|-|13
TGTGCCAGCAGCCCCCGGATCTACAATGAGCAGTTCTTC
CASSPRIYNEQFF
>TRBJ2-7|TRBV11-2|-|-|16
TGTGCCAGCCGCGCCCTTGGAGGAGGGCGCGGAAGCGAGCAGTACTTC
CASRALGGGRGSEQYF
>TRBJ1-4|TRBV27|-|-|13
TGTGCCAGCATTGGTTCAACTAATGAAAAACTGTTTTTT
CASIGSTNEKLFF
>TRBJ2-7|TRBV28|-|-|14
TGTGCCAGCAGTTTGGGTCAGGGTACCTACGAGCAGTACTTC
CASSLGQGTYEQYF
>TRBJ1-5|TRBV5-1|-|-|15
TGCGCCAGCAGCCGAGACGGGGGTGGCAATCAGCCCCAGCATTTT
CASSRDGGGNQPQHF
>TRBJ1-5|TRBV5-1|-|-|14
TGCGCCAGCAGCTTGGGTACCGCTGCAGGGCCCCAGCATTTT
CASSLGTAAGPQHF
>TRBJ2-7|TRBV2|-|-|13
TGTGCCAGCAACTCACAGGGAACTGACGAGCAGTACTTC
CASNSQGTDEQYF
>TRBJ1-4|TRBV5-1|-|once|15
TGCGCCAGCAGCTCAAGTGGGCTAACTAATGAAAAACTGTTTTTT
CASSSSGLTNEKLFF
>TRBJ2-2|TRBV7-7|-|-|14
TGTGCCAGCAGCTTGTCAGGGAATACCGGGGAGCTGTTTTTT
CASSLSGNTGELFF
>TRBJ1-2|TRBV30|-|-|11
TGTGCCTGGGGAACGGCCGGAGGCTACACCTTC
CAWGTAGGYTF
>TRBJ1-2|TRBV28|TRBD1|-|17
TGTGCCAGCCGACCTACCGGACAGGGATTAGCTAACTATGGCTACACCTTC
CASRPTGQGLANYGYTF
>TRBJ1-2|TRBV5-1|-|-|15
TGCGCCAGCAGCCCGGTTTCGGGTCGGGTGGACGGCTACACCTTC
CASSPVSGRVDGYTF
>TRBJ2-2|TRBV27|TRBD2|-|15
TGTGCCAGCGCAGGCGGACTAGCGGGAGCCGGGGAGCTGTTTTTT
CASAGGLAGAGELFF
>TRBJ2-7|TRBV7-9|-|-|15
TGTGCCAGCAGCCCCGGGGGAGACCCTTCCTACGAGCAGTACTTC
CASSPGGDPSYEQYF
>TRBJ2-7|TRBV21-1|-|-|15
TGTGCCAGCAGCAAAGAGAAGCGGGAGGGCTACGAGCAGTACTTC
CASSKEKREGYEQYF
>TRBJ2-5|TRBV5-4|-|-|13
TGTGCCAGCAGCTTGACCAGGGACGAGACCCAGTACTTC
CASSLTRDETQYF
>TRBJ2-7|TRBV7-3|-|-|14
TGTGCCAGTTCCTCGACAGGCCCTTCCTACGAGCAGTACTTC
CASSSTGPSYEQYF
>TRBJ2-5|TRBV7-2|-|-|14
TGTGCCAGCAGCTTACAAGGAGGGCTGAAGACCCAGTACTTC
CASSLQGGLKTQYF
>TRBJ2-3|TRBV4-3|TRBD2|-|15
TGCGCCAGCAGCCAAGTTAGCGGGAGCACAGATACGCAGTATTTT
CASSQVSGSTDTQYF
>TRBJ2-1|TRBV7-3|TRBD2|-|14
TGTGCCAGCAGCCCCGGGACTAGCAACAATGAGCAGTTCTTC
CASSPGTSNNEQFF
>TRBJ2-1|TRBV21-1|-|-|14
-
CASTVGQGANEQFF
>TRBJ2-5|TRBV27|-|-|14
TGTGCCAGCAGTTTCAGGGGCGCCTGGGAGACCCAGTACTTC
CASSFRGAWETQYF